Presented here are 9 T cell receptor beta chains from one specimen sequenced in a study of T cells after yellow fever vaccination. MiXCR, run by TCRdb on the 5' RACE reads, gives a single entry per CDR3 protein. The sample carries 95,000 to 150,000 distinct CDR3 sequences, around 15% recorded once. This specimen was CD8+ T cells sorted from PBMCs, taken 5 days after the yellow fever booster vaccination. These receptors were taken from a man between 18 and 35 years old who received the YFV17D yellow fever vaccine.

Many counts were recorded for this clonotype. The V call is TRBV6-2 or TRBV6-3, the J call TRBJ2-7; D not resolved. V was shortened by 8 bases and J by 2 bases, with 16 bases between the two germline ends. This CDR3 is built from 14 residues. Germline lookup yields CDR1 MNHEY and CDR2 SVGEGT. This CDR3 reads CASGGRVETYEQYF. As DNA, the CDR3 is TGTGCCAGCGGTGGACGAGTAGAAACCTACGAGCAGTACTTC.

J is TRBJ2-1 and V is TRBV6-5; 8 bases line up with TRBD2. The V and J ends lost 6 bases and 8 bases, in that order; junction bases with no gene match: 12. Germline CDR1 and CDR2: MNHEY and SVGAGI. CDR3 size: 15 residues. CDR3 coding DNA: TGTGCCAGCAGCCCTCAGGAGCGGGGGCGCTATGAGCAGTTCTTC. Translated: CASSPQERGRYEQFF.

The table lists this clonotype with a few counts. This sequence joins TRBV27 and TRBJ2-2; weak D call: TRBD2 (6 bases). The germline CDR1 and CDR2 sequences are MNHEY and SMNVEV (reference sequence). The CDR3 sequence is 15 residues long. Trimming left V 6 bases short and J 6 bases short, with 17 bases between. CDR3 protein: CASRQRGLRPGELFF. Here the CDR3 DNA reads TGTGCCAGCAGACAAAGGGGACTCCGCCCCGGGGAGCTGTTTTTT.

This clonotype was observed at least ten times. This chain connects TRBV20-1 to TRBJ2-5, with a tentative D call TRBD1 (5 bases). The V gene lost 6 bases and the J gene lost 6 bases, with 32 bases spanning the gap. Germline V CDR1 and CDR2: DFQATT, SNEGSKA (reference sequence). CDR3 size: 18 residues. The CDR3 region has the DNA TGCAGTGCCCACCCTCAAGAGCTGGGCCTGGGGCCCGGAAAGACCCAGTACTTC. Translation gives CSAHPQELGLGPGKTQYF.

The table lists this clonotype with a few counts. The V gene is TRBV11-2, the J gene TRBJ2-7, with TRBD1 identical over 7 bases. CDR3 size: 11 residues. The V gene end was trimmed by 6 bases and the J gene end by 11 bases; junction bases not matched to a gene: 7. CDR1 is SGHAT and CDR2 is FQNNGV in the germline V gene. The CDR3 here is CASSGRDREYV. In DNA form, the CDR3 reads TGTGCCAGCAGTGGCCGGGACAGAGAGTACGTC.

In its sample, this clonotype was seen a few times. The rearrangement uses TRBV12-3 or TRBV12-4 and TRBJ1-3; D is ambiguous. The CDR3 is 13 amino acids. Trimming removed 10 bases at V and 2 bases at J, with 12 bases between. CDR3 residues: CATLGIPGNTIYF. The CDR3 nucleotides read TGTGCCACTTTGGGGATCCCTGGAAACACCATATATTTT.

The gene calls are TRBV6-6 and TRBJ1-1; the D gene is possibly TRBD1 (5 bases). V was clipped by 5 bases and J by 1 base, with 11 bases between them. Germline V gene sequence: CDR1 MNHNY, CDR2 SVGAGI (reference sequence). This CDR3 is built from 14 residues. The CDR3 region is CASSVNQGNTEAFF. For the CDR3, the DNA is TGTGCCAGCAGTGTAAACCAGGGGAACACTGAAGCTTTCTTT.

V and J are TRBV29-1 and TRBJ2-7, with TRBD1 identical over 7 bases. J was trimmed by 2 bases and V by 7 bases; bases with no gene match: 5. The CDR3 totals 12 residues. Germline V gene lookup returns CDR1 SQVTM and CDR2 ANQGSEA. CDR3 in amino acids: CSGDSIPYEQYV. The CDR3 DNA reads TGCAGCGGGGACAGTATCCCCTACGAGCAGTACGTC.

This clonotype occurred a few times. The J gene is TRBJ2-3, the V gene TRBV11-2; 10 positions agree with TRBD2. Germline lookup yields CDR1 SGHAT and CDR2 FQNNGV. V gave up 5 bases and J gave up 3 bases; unmatched junction bases: 11. The CDR3 runs 17 residues. The CDR3 DNA reads as TGTGCCAGCAGCCGAGCGGGGGGGCGAGTATGGACAGATACGCAGTATTTT. Its translation: CASSRAGGRVWTDTQYF.